This T cell receptor (beta chain) was obtained from a study of vaccination effects on CD4 cells after COVID-19. Antigen-specific CD4+ T cells were expanded (with viral peptide pools) by the ViraFEST assay ahead of sequencing. Following a roughly eleven-day culture, CD4+ T cells were purified. Previously uninfected by SARS-CoV-2, the vaccine recipients also showed negative nucleocapsid antibodies. Sequencing was performed with immunoSEQ multiplex PCR; in TCRdb, only in-frame clones are kept and a portion is missing. The sample includes around 31,000 clones, roughly 63% of them seen just once. Trimming removed 2 bases from V and 7 bases from J, with 9 bases in between. Germline values: CDR1 MNHEY, CDR2 SVGAGI. This CDR3 has 13 residues. Study-wide points: Few convalescent patients and no early post-infection timepoints were included in the study. Common cold coronavirus cross-reactivity was shown by only 1 of 255 vaccine-induced clones in healthy vaccinees.

Comments on this clone: No antigen is known for it.

The sequencing here drew on CD4+ T cells from PBMCs cultured with HCoV-229E spike peptides, taken before COVID-19 vaccination. This TCR came from a human donor who received a COVID-19 vaccine. The chain couples TRBV6-5 to TRBJ2-1; D is unclear. CDR3 in amino acids: CASSYRAENEQFF. The CDR3 DNA sequence: TGTGCCAGCAGTTACAGGGCCGAGAATGAGCAGTTCTTC.